What follows are 29 T cell receptor beta chains derived from one specimen sequenced in a study of Graves' ophthalmopathy and Graves' hyperthyroidism. The authors amplified TCR beta CDR3 regions from RNA transcripts. Following a first-round RT-PCR that used HTBI primers, a second-round multiplex PCR was carried out. TCRdb itself ran the multiplex PCR reads through MiXCR, one entry per CDR3 protein. The data show 450,000 or so distinct CDR3 sequences, with about 15% seen just once and about 9.4% held by the top ten. Input material: blood. The receptors derive from a woman aged 25 to 45 with Graves' ophthalmopathy.

In its sample, this clonotype was seen many times. J is TRBJ2-7 and V is TRBV28; 7 bases are shared with TRBD1. The CDR3 consists of 14 residues. CDR1 MDHEN and CDR2 SYDVKM come from the germline V gene. J was trimmed by 2 bases and V by 5 bases; bases with no gene match: 6. CDR3 residues: CASSRQGRAYEQYF. The CDR3 nucleotides read TGTGCCAGCAGTAGACAGGGTAGAGCCTACGAGCAGTACTTC.

The gene calls are TRBV3-1 and TRBJ1-5; D is uncertain. The length of the CDR3 is 14 residues. The germline gives CDR1 LGHDT, CDR2 YNNKEL (reference sequence). Trimming cost V 1 base and J 6 bases, with 10 bases left between them. CDR3 nucleotides: TGTGCCAGCAGCCAAGGAGGGATAACTCAGCCCCAGCATTTT. As protein: CASSQGGITQPQHF.

The chain carries TRBV6-4 and TRBJ1-1, with 9 bases that match TRBD1. This CDR3 comprises 15 residues. In germline, CDR1 is MRHNA, CDR2 SNTAGT. Losses at the gene ends were 4 bases for V and 5 bases for J; bases not matched to a gene: 8. The CDR3 reads CASSGEQGAKTEAFF. CDR3 DNA: TGTGCCAGCAGTGGGGAACAGGGGGCGAAAACTGAAGCTTTCTTT.

The sample holds many counts of this clonotype. The rearrangement links TRBV27 to TRBJ1-2; 7 positions agree with TRBD1. The CDR3 loop spans 14 amino acids. Germline assignment: CDR1 MNHEY and CDR2 SMNVEV (reference sequence). V gave up 8 bases and J gave up 4 bases; unmatched junction bases: 10. The DNA for the CDR3 is TGTGCCAGCCAGTTGACAGGGAAGTCCTATGGCTACACCTTC. It yields the protein CASQLTGKSYGYTF.

This clonotype has a count of ten or more. The rearrangement joins TRBV28 to TRBJ1-5, with 9 bases that match TRBD1. Looked up from germline, CDR1 is MDHEN and CDR2 is SYDVKM. The CDR3 runs 15 residues. V was pared by 5 bases and J by 5 bases, with 7 bases of the junction left unmatched. The CDR3 DNA sequence: TGTGCCAGCAGTAAAGGGACAGGGCGTGATCAGCCCCAGCATTTT. The encoded protein is CASSKGTGRDQPQHF.

In its sample, this clonotype was seen many times. The rearrangement uses TRBV5-1 and TRBJ2-2; D not resolved. This CDR3 contains 12 residues. Trimming removed 3 bases at V and 6 bases at J, with 6 bases between. Germline V CDR1 and CDR2: SGHRS, YFSETQ. CDR3 DNA sequence: TGCGCCAGCAGCTATCGATCCGGGGAGCTGTTTTTT. Encoded protein: CASSYRSGELFF.

The chain joins TRBV20-1 to TRBJ1-2; D is possibly TRBD1 (5 bases). Looked up from germline, CDR1 is DFQATT and CDR2 is SNEGSKA (reference sequence). The CDR3 runs to 14 residues. With 0 bases removed from V and 2 bases from J, the gap between germline ends came to 10 bases. Here the CDR3 reads CSARDQRGNYGYTF. In DNA form, the CDR3 reads TGCAGTGCTAGAGATCAGAGGGGCAACTATGGCTACACCTTC.

This clonotype was picked up many times. CDR3 in amino acids: CASSLSGGYNSPLHF. The CDR3 nucleotides are TGTGCCAGCAGCTTATCCGGAGGTTATAATTCACCCCTCCACTTT. The chain links TRBV7-3 to TRBJ1-6; D is ambiguous. The V end lost 2 bases, the J end lost 4 bases, and 9 bases lay between the germline ends. The V gene's germline CDR1 is SGHTA and CDR2 FQGTGA. The CDR3 sequence is 15 residues long. Full variable domain (remainder filled in from reference TRBV7-3 and TRBJ1-6): GAGVSQTPSNKVTEKGKYVELRCDPISGHTALYWYRQSLGQGPEFLIYFQGTGAADDSGLPNDRFFAVRPEGSVSTLKIQRTERGDSAVYLCASSLSGGYNSPLHFGNGTRLTVT.

There are many counts of this clonotype. V is TRBV28 and J is TRBJ1-5; D gene ambiguous. The CDR3 is made up of 15 amino acids. Germline CDR1 is MDHEN and CDR2 is SYDVKM. The ends were cut back, 2 bases at V and 4 bases at J, with 12 bases in the middle. In nucleotides, the CDR3 is TGTGCCAGCAGTTTAGCGAGGGTCCCTAATCAGCCCCAGCATTTT. Residues: CASSLARVPNQPQHF.

This clonotype was seen ten or more times. The chain recombines TRBV29-1 with TRBJ2-7, with unresolved D. Germline-derived CDR1 and CDR2 are SQVTM and ANQGSEA. The CDR3 extends over 12 amino acids. Trimming pared 3 bases from V and 2 bases from J, leaving 8 bases between. DNA of the CDR3: TGCAGCGTTGAGGACGGACCCTACGAGCAGTACTTC. This translates into CSVEDGPYEQYF.

Turning to this clonotype: Just one base apart from a much larger clone, this may be a read error. V and J are TRBV11-2 and TRBJ2-2; a possible D gene is TRBD2 (6 bases). The CDR3 totals 16 residues. V was trimmed by 0 bases and J by 4 bases, leaving 12 bases between them. Germline loops: CDR1 SGHAT, CDR2 FQNNGV. CDR3 loop: CASSLEFPGVTGELFF. The CDR3 nucleotides are TGTGCCAGCAGCTTAGAATTCCCGGGAGTCACCGGGGAGCTGTTTTTT.

At least ten counts were recorded for this clonotype. The chain has TRBV4-2 and TRBJ1-2; perhaps TRBD1 as D (6 bases). Germline CDR1 is LGHNA and CDR2 is YNFKEQ. The CDR3 length is 16 residues. Trimming removed 2 bases at V and 6 bases at J, with 19 bases between. CDR3 in amino acids: CASSQLEGGRGNGYTF. The CDR3 nucleotides read TGTGCCAGCAGCCAACTGGAAGGGGGTAGAGGTAATGGCTACACCTTC.

This clonotype was observed a handful of times. At one boundary the junction diverges from the germline segment, which might be a read error. The V and J genes are TRBV28 and TRBJ2-4; the D gene is possibly TRBD1 (5 bases). Germline V gene lookup returns CDR1 MDHEN and CDR2 SYDVKM. The length of the CDR3 is 13 residues. The CDR3 sequence: CASRGSNRYIKYF. CDR3 nucleotide sequence: TGTGCCAGCAGGGGAAGCAACAGGTACATTAAGTACTTC.

This clonotype showed up many times. J is TRBJ1-1 and V is TRBV28, with D perhaps TRBD1 (5 bases). V was trimmed by 3 bases and J by 1 base, leaving 12 bases between them. There are 15 residues in the CDR3. Germline V gives CDR1 MDHEN, CDR2 SYDVKM. CDR3 nucleotide sequence: TGTGCCAGCAGTTTGGTCGGGGCCCCGAACACTGAAGCTTTCTTT. Its translation is CASSLVGAPNTEAFF.

This clonotype was picked up many times. The J gene is TRBJ1-1, the V gene TRBV7-9; tentative D call: TRBD1 (5 bases). Per germline, CDR1 SEHNR and CDR2 FQNEAQ (reference sequence). This CDR3 spans 13 amino acids. Between the trimmed V and J ends, which lost 2 bases and 7 bases, there was a span of 11 bases. The CDR3 DNA reads TGTGCCAGCAGCTTAAGAGGGGAAGTTGAAGCTTTCTTT. This sequence encodes CASSLRGEVEAFF.

This clonotype was observed at least ten times. V and J are TRBV2 and TRBJ1-2; D not resolved. V gave up 0 bases and J gave up 2 bases, with 7 bases separating them. There are 14 residues in the CDR3. Germline lookup yields CDR1 SNHLY and CDR2 FYNNEI. The CDR3 is CASSEAGGNYGYTF. Written as DNA, the CDR3 is TGTGCCAGCAGTGAAGCGGGAGGGAACTATGGCTACACCTTC.

The chain has TRBV12-3 or TRBV12-4 and TRBJ2-7; 12 bases fit TRBD2. V shed 10 bases, J shed 1 base, and the junction held 14 bases outside the gene matches. The CDR3 loop spans 17 amino acids. DNA of the CDR3: TGTGCCACTATGCGGACTAGCGGGACCCGAGTTTCCTACGAGCAGTACTTC. It is translated as CATMRTSGTRVSYEQYF.

This clonotype was observed many times. The rearrangement uses TRBV27 and TRBJ1-1, with a weak D call TRBD1 (5 bases). V shed 4 bases and J shed 4 bases, with 13 bases lying between them. The CDR3 is made up of 14 amino acids. CDR1 and CDR2 from the germline V gene are MNHEY and SMNVEV (reference sequence). The CDR3 nucleotides read TGTGCCAGCAGTTCTAACCTAGACAGCACTGAAGCTTTCTTT. It encodes CASSSNLDSTEAFF.

V and J are TRBV6-1 and TRBJ1-5; the D gene is possibly TRBD1 (5 bases). Germline V gene data show CDR1 as MNHNS and CDR2 as SASEGT. The CDR3 has 15 residues. V was clipped by 1 base and J by 7 bases, with 14 bases between them. The CDR3 DNA reads as TGTGCCAGCAGTGAAGAGGAAGGGGTAGTGCAGCCCCAGCATTTT. It encodes CASSEEEGVVQPQHF.

V and J are TRBV25-1 and TRBJ2-7, with D possibly matching TRBD2 (6 bases). V lost 11 bases and J lost 4, with 18 bases in between. Germline loops: CDR1 MGHDK, CDR2 SYGVNS. The CDR3 has 13 amino acids. For the CDR3, the DNA is TGTGCCTGCGGGCGGGGAGCAGCTTACGAGCAGTACTTC. As protein: CACGRGAAYEQYF.

This clonotype was recorded many times. The junction departs from germline at one end; a sequencing error may be responsible. The rearrangement links TRBV6-1 to TRBJ2-5; tentatively, D is TRBD2 (5 bases). The CDR3 is made up of 13 amino acids. The germline CDR1 and CDR2 sequences are MNHNS and SASEGT. The DNA for the CDR3 is TGTGCCAGCAGTCGGCTAGCCGGGGAGATCCAGTACTTC. It is translated as CASSRLAGEIQYF.

This clonotype occurred many times. DNA of the CDR3: TGTGCCACCTACCGGGACAGGAAATCCTACGAGCAGTACTTC. Protein sequence: CATYRDRKSYEQYF. The J gene is TRBJ2-7, the V gene TRBV6-1, with TRBD1 matching 8 bases. V was pared by 10 bases and J by 1 base, with 9 bases of the junction left unmatched. The CDR3 is 14 amino acids. Germline CDR1 and CDR2: MNHNS and SASEGT.

This clonotype has at least ten counts. The rearrangement links TRBV19 to TRBJ2-5; D unclear. The CDR3 sequence is 13 residues long. Trimming cost V 5 bases and J 4 bases, with 11 bases left between them. From germline, CDR1 is LNHDA and CDR2 SQIVND (reference sequence). The DNA of the CDR3 is TGTGCCAGTAGTCGGACGTTACTAGAGACCCAGTACTTC. Its protein is CASSRTLLETQYF.

This clonotype showed up many times. J is TRBJ2-3 and V is TRBV28, with a tentative D call TRBD2 (6 bases). V lost 6 bases, J lost 0 bases, and 13 bases lay in between. Germline V gene sequence: CDR1 MDHEN, CDR2 SYDVKM. This CDR3 region has 15 residues. CDR3 in amino acids: CASSPLAESTDTQYF. CDR3 DNA: TGTGCCAGCAGCCCGTTAGCGGAAAGCACAGATACGCAGTATTTT. The whole variable domain, remainder taken from reference TRBV28 and TRBJ2-3, is DVKVTQSSRYLVKRTGEKVFLECVQDMDHENMFWYRQDPGLGLRLIYFSYDVKMKEKGDIPEGYSVSREKKERFSLILESASTNQTSMYLCASSPLAESTDTQYFGPGTRLTVL.

This clonotype was seen more than once but under ten times. The chain links TRBV20-1 to TRBJ1-2, with unresolved D. The ends were cut back, 6 bases at V and 2 bases at J, with 16 bases in the middle. This CDR3 spans 14 amino acids. The germline V gene has CDR1 DFQATT and CDR2 SNEGSKA (reference sequence). CDR3 amino acids: CSARRAKGNYGYTF. The CDR3 DNA reads TGCAGTGCCAGACGAGCAAAGGGCAACTATGGCTACACCTTC.

There are many counts of this clonotype. This sequence joins TRBV28 and TRBJ1-5; D not certain. Trimming cost V 2 bases and J 1 base, with 9 bases left between them. Germline V lookup: CDR1 MDHEN, CDR2 SYDVKM. The CDR3 covers 15 residues. The CDR3 DNA reads as TGTGCCAGCAGTTTAGGGGATCACAGCAATCAGCCCCAGCATTTT. Translation: CASSLGDHSNQPQHF.

There are many counts of this clonotype. The junction differs from germline at one of its ends, possibly a read error. V and J are TRBV5-1 and TRBJ2-5, with D unresolved. The CDR3 has 13 amino acids. CDR1 and CDR2 from the germline V gene are SGHRS and YFSETQ. CDR3 region: CASSPGGGETQYF. CDR3 DNA sequence: TGTGCCAGCAGCCCGGGTGGTGGAGAGACCCAGTACTTC.

This clonotype was observed a few times. The chain carries TRBV12-3 or TRBV12-4 and TRBJ1-3; D gene uncertain. The CDR3 loop spans 13 amino acids. The germline V and J ends were trimmed by 6 bases and 6 bases, with 12 bases remaining between them. The CDR3 loop reads CASSRSWPNTIYF. The CDR3 DNA follows: TGTGCCAGCAGCCGAAGTTGGCCAAACACCATATATTTT.

This clonotype has just a few counts. The chain has TRBV11-2 and TRBJ1-1, with 8 nucleotides matching TRBD1. Germline V lookup: CDR1 SGHAT, CDR2 FQNNGV. The CDR3 has 16 residues. V was pared by 7 bases and J by 0 bases, with 10 bases of the junction left unmatched. The chain's CDR3 is CASTITGGVLNTEAFF. CDR3 nucleotide sequence: TGTGCCAGCACCATCACAGGGGGGGTATTGAACACTGAAGCTTTCTTT.